One T cell receptor beta chain is described in this entry. The sample is drawn from a study of blood T cell repertoires in COVID-19. Germline lookup yields CDR1 KGHDR and CDR2 SFDVKD. V was cut by 7 bases and J by 4 bases, with 13 bases left in between. CDR3 length: 14 amino acids. Original processing methods: By means of reference gene primer amplification, nucleated cell counts were estimated. Profiled with immunoSEQ multiplex PCR; TCRdb holds only in-frame clones, not every one. V, J and clone size are taken as reported in that table, and D and trimming were inferred from the DNA itself. This table has 540,000 or so clones, 70% to 90% appearing once.

Material: peripheral blood. The rearrangement uses TRBV24-1 and TRBJ2-1; tentative D call: TRBD1 (5 bases). The origin of this receptor is a woman aged 45-65 years with COVID-19, enrolled during active disease. CDR3 region: CATRKDSHYNEQFF. CDR3 nucleotide sequence: TGTGCCACCAGAAAAGACAGCCATTACAATGAGCAGTTCTTC.